One and the same sample provided the 21 T cell receptor beta chains below, sequenced in a study of OX40 agonist ivuxolimab in advanced cancers. The repertoire was sequenced with immunoSEQ multiplex PCR; TCRdb's copy has only in-frame clones and lacks some. The table lists under 100,000 clones, 92% of them singletons. Sequenced material: CD4+ or CD8+ T cells sorted from blood, taken in a trial of the OX40 agonist ivuxolimab. These receptors were obtained from an adult with an advanced solid tumor such as melanoma, head and neck, liver or kidney cancer.

The rearrangement uses TRBV7-9 and TRBJ2-1, with 11 bases that match TRBD2. CDR1 SEHNR and CDR2 FQNEAQ come from the germline V gene (reference sequence). The CDR3 is 16 residues long. V lost 8 bases and J lost 8; bases outside the gene matches: 14. The CDR3 coding sequence is TGTGCCAGCGGAAAAATGACTAGCGGGGCCCAGGATGAGCAGTTCTTC. Translation: CASGKMTSGAQDEQFF.

In regard to this clone: One junction end does not reproduce the germline sequence, and a read error may be involved. The chain combines TRBV6-5 with TRBJ2-7, with 11 bases matching TRBD1. CDR3 length equals 15 residues. Germline CDR1 is MNHEY and CDR2 is SVGAGI. CDR3 in DNA: TGTGCCATCAGTAACCGGGACAGGGGGTATCGCGAGCAGTACTTC. It encodes CAISNRDRGYREQYF.

This clone occurred a few times. The chain couples TRBV30 to TRBJ2-7; D is unclear. V dropped 2 bases and J dropped 0 bases, with 5 bases sitting between them. CDR1 and CDR2 (germline): GTSNPN, SVGIG (reference sequence). This CDR3 contains 12 residues. The CDR3 sequence is CAWSMSSYEQYF. Written as DNA, the CDR3 is TGTGCCTGGAGTATGAGCTCCTACGAGCAGTACTTC.

The V and J genes are TRBV25-1 and TRBJ2-3; 9 nucleotides agree with TRBD2. This CDR3 has 13 amino acids. Germline V gene sequence: CDR1 MGHDK, CDR2 SYGVNS. The junction had 3 bases not matched to a gene; V was cut back by 7 bases and J by 4 bases. The CDR3 loop reads CASTRTSADTQYF. DNA for the CDR3: TGTGCCAGCACTAGGACTAGCGCAGATACGCAGTATTTT.

The chain links TRBV29-1 to TRBJ2-3; D unresolved. Germline loops: CDR1 SQVTM, CDR2 ANQGSEA. Trimming left V 1 base short and J 6 bases short, with 5 bases between. This CDR3 comprises 11 residues. The CDR3 nucleotides are TGCAGCGTTGAAGGGCCCGATACGCAGTATTTT. Translated, it gives CSVEGPDTQYF.

This chain links TRBV25-1 with TRBJ2-5; TRBD1 matches at 9 bases. Germline CDR1 is MGHDK and CDR2 is SYGVNS. CDR3 length: 13 residues. Trimming at V came to 4 bases and at J to 4 bases, leaving 1 base not matched to a gene. The CDR3 region is CASSVTGGETQYF. The CDR3 DNA reads TGTGCCAGCAGTGTGACAGGGGGAGAGACCCAGTACTTC.

The chain links TRBV6-1 to TRBJ1-5; TRBD1 might be the D (6 bases). The CDR3 spans 13 residues. The germline CDR1 and CDR2 sequences are MNHNS and SASEGT. The germline V and J ends were trimmed by 4 bases and 6 bases, with 10 bases remaining between them. The DNA of the CDR3 is TGTGCCAGCAGTGGACAGGTGGCTCAGCCCCAGCATTTT. This gives the protein CASSGQVAQPQHF.

J is TRBJ2-7 and V is TRBV7-8, with TRBD2 matching over 8 bases. The CDR3 loop spans 15 amino acids. CDR1 is SGHVS, CDR2 FQNEAQ, per germline. Trimming removed 5 bases from V and 3 bases from J; junction bases left unmatched: 9. CDR3 protein: CASSPALRGDYEQYF. In DNA form, the CDR3 reads TGTGCCAGCAGCCCGGCGCTGCGGGGGGACTACGAGCAGTACTTC.

The chain is built from TRBV7-9 and TRBJ2-7; 7 bases are a match to TRBD2. Trimming at V came to 3 bases and at J to 11 bases, leaving 22 bases not matched to a gene. The CDR3 runs to 17 residues. The germline V gene encodes CDR1 SEHNR and CDR2 FQNEAQ (reference sequence). The chain's CDR3 is CASSLGGAALLKEVEYF. CDR3 nucleotides: TGTGCCAGCAGCTTGGGAGGGGCAGCTTTACTAAAGGAGGTTGAGTACTTC.

This rearrangement joins TRBV7-9 to TRBJ2-1; TRBD2 might be the D (5 bases). Deletions cut 4 bases from V and 7 bases from J, with 20 bases between. Germline V gene sequence: CDR1 SEHNR, CDR2 FQNEAQ (reference sequence). The CDR3 is made up of 16 amino acids. This CDR3 is CASSWLQGGSINEQFF. As DNA, the CDR3 is TGTGCCAGCAGCTGGTTACAAGGTGGGAGTATAAATGAGCAGTTCTTC.

CDR3 DNA: TGTGCCAGCAGCTTACCGACTAGCGGGAGGGGGGACACCGGGGAGCTGTTTTTT. Amino acid sequence: CASSLPTSGRGDTGELFF. The chain uses TRBV7-2 and TRBJ2-2; the match to TRBD2 covers 14 bases. The CDR3 is 18 amino acids. V shed 2 bases and J 3 bases; nucleotides not matched to a gene: 5. Germline CDR1 and CDR2: SGHTA and FQGNSA. The whole variable domain, filled in from reference TRBV7-2 and TRBJ2-2, reads GAGVSQSPSNKVTEKGKDVELRCDPISGHTALYWYRQSLGQGLEFLIYFQGNSAPDKSGLPSDRFSAERTGGSVSTLTIQRTQQEDSAVYLCASSLPTSGRGDTGELFFGEGSRLTVL.

This CDR3 reads CASSWSGNNYGYTF. CDR3 bases: TGTGCCAGCAGCTGGTCCGGAAATAACTATGGCTACACCTTC. The chain couples TRBV6-1 to TRBJ1-2; D is ambiguous. This CDR3 has 14 amino acids. CDR1 and CDR2 from the germline V gene are MNHNS and SASEGT. V lost 6 bases, J lost 1 base, and 12 bases lay in between.

The chain carries TRBV6-1 and TRBJ1-1, with 9 bases matching TRBD1. CDR1 is MNHNS and CDR2 is SASEGT in the germline V gene. V shed 8 bases, J shed 0 bases, and the junction held 4 bases outside the gene matches. The CDR3 has 14 residues. CDR3 DNA: TGTGCCAGCCGGACAGGGGCCCTGAACACTGAAGCTTTCTTT. Its translation is CASRTGALNTEAFF.

This clone was found once. The V call is TRBV14, the J call TRBJ2-1, with TRBD2 identical over 7 bases. The CDR3 is 16 amino acids. V lost 5 bases and J lost 2; bases outside the gene matches: 9. Germline CDR1 is SGHDN and CDR2 is FVKESK. The CDR3 spells CASSWAGAPTYNEQFF. The CDR3 DNA is TGTGCCAGCAGCTGGGCGGGAGCCCCCACCTACAATGAGCAGTTCTTC.

This clone was seen repeatedly, ten times or more. This chain links TRBV6-1 with TRBJ2-7; perhaps TRBD2 as D (7 bases). Germline values: CDR1 MNHNS, CDR2 SASEGT. With 4 bases removed from V and 2 bases from J, the gap between germline ends came to 15 bases. CDR3 length: 15 amino acids. The CDR3: CASSVARGAAYEQYF. DNA of the CDR3: TGTGCCAGCAGTGTTGCTCGGGGGGCCGCCTACGAGCAGTACTTC.

The chain links TRBV6-5 to TRBJ2-7, with 8 bases fitting TRBD1. V was pared by 3 bases and J by 4 bases, with 8 bases of the junction left unmatched. This CDR3 comprises 15 residues. Germline V gene sequence: CDR1 MNHEY, CDR2 SVGAGI. CDR3 residues: CASSYGQGATYEQYF. The CDR3 nucleotides read TGTGCCAGCAGTTATGGGCAGGGGGCAACGTACGAGCAGTACTTC.

J is TRBJ1-4 and V is TRBV4-2, with TRBD1 identical over 7 bases. Germline CDR1 reads LGHNA; CDR2 reads YNFKEQ. The ends lost 0 bases at V and 0 bases at J; junction bases unmatched: 16. The CDR3 runs to 21 residues. The CDR3 nucleotides read TGTGCCAGCAGCCAAGAACTCCACCGGGACAGAATTCCCACAACTAATGAAAAACTGTTTTTT. It encodes CASSQELHRDRIPTTNEKLFF.

V usage is TRBV27 and J usage is TRBJ2-3; D possibly matches TRBD1 or TRBD2 (5 bases each). Germline lookup yields CDR1 MNHEY and CDR2 SMNVEV (reference sequence). This CDR3 contains 14 residues. V lost 8 bases to trimming and J lost 2 bases, with 14 bases between them. The CDR3 reads CASALAGTTDTQYF. CDR3 DNA sequence: TGTGCCAGCGCGCTGGCAGGGACCACAGATACGCAGTATTTT.

The chain employs TRBV19 and TRBJ2-2; 7 bases agree with TRBD2. The CDR3 is made up of 16 amino acids. J gave up 6 bases and V 3 bases, and 10 bases lay outside the gene matches. Germline CDR1 is LNHDA and CDR2 is SQIVND (reference sequence). The CDR3 spells CASSMSRRERAGELFF. CDR3 bases: TGTGCCAGTAGTATGTCGAGGCGGGAGAGGGCCGGGGAGCTGTTTTTT.

This chain joins TRBV28 and TRBJ1-5; no reliable D call. This CDR3 comprises 13 residues. Trimming left V 2 bases short and J 3 bases short, with 5 bases between. Per germline, CDR1 MDHEN and CDR2 SYDVKM. The CDR3 bases are TGTGCCAGCAGTTTACCCCACAATCAGCCCCAGCATTTT. Translating it yields CASSLPHNQPQHF.

The rearrangement joins TRBV9 to TRBJ2-6, with a weak D call TRBD1 (6 bases). Trimming took off 4 bases at V and 2 bases at J, with 10 bases between the two ends. In germline, CDR1 is SGDLS, CDR2 YYNGEE. The CDR3 sequence is 15 residues long. CDR3 in DNA: TGTGCCAGCAGCCCTCCAGGGGCTGGGGCCAACGTCCTGACTTTC. Amino acid sequence: CASSPPGAGANVLTF.